This T cell receptor beta chain is drawn from a study of yellow fever vaccine responses in identical twins. General study results and limits: Vaccine-induced T cell responses in twins were reportedly observed to appear partly convergent, partly personalized.

CDR1 is MDHEN and CDR2 is SYDVKM in the germline V gene. The CDR3 has 14 residues. V shed 3 bases and J 5 bases; nucleotides not matched to a gene: 2. Concerning this clonotype: Antigen: not known.

One entry per CDR3 protein, called by TCRdb with MiXCR from the RT-PCR reads. The sample shows roughly 18,000 distinct CDR3 sequences, less than 75% of them seen only once. The specimen comprised T cells from blood (PBMCs), unsorted or a sorted subset (not recorded which), sampled before or after yellow fever vaccination (not recorded which). The TCR originated in a woman under 30 who received the yellow fever vaccine. The V and J genes are TRBV28 and TRBJ1-5; 9 bases line up with TRBD1. The CDR3 DNA sequence: TGTGCCAGCAGTTTGGGACAGGGTGATCAGCCCCAGCATTTT. It yields the protein CASSLGQGDQPQHF.